This T cell receptor beta chain came from a study of blood T cell repertoires in COVID-19. Study context: Whether acute or convalescent, the COVID-19 samples came from the United States, Italy and Spain. The analysed material was cDNA or gDNA that came from T cells, B-cell-depleted T cells, or PBMCs.

This CDR3 region has 18 residues. V was clipped by 0 bases and J by 5 bases; unmatched bases: 9. Germline-derived CDR1 and CDR2 are LGHDT and YNNKEL (reference sequence). Original processing notes: Reference gene primer amplification gave nucleated cell count estimates. The data were produced by immunoSEQ multiplex PCR, yet TCRdb's version contains in-frame clones alone and is incomplete. Clonal size and the V and J genes are those of that table, whereas D and trimming came from the DNA. The top ten clones hold about 4.1% of a sample with 85,000 or so clones, 90% to 95% of them seen once. The rearrangement links TRBV3-1 (or the pseudogene TRBV3-2) to TRBJ2-2; 10 bases agree with TRBD1. What was sequenced was peripheral blood. The sequence was obtained from a human donor with active COVID-19. The donor label of this sample is uncertain. CDR3 bases: TGTGCCAGCAGCCAAGATTTGGTTGGGACAGGGGTTACCGGGGAGCTGTTTTTT. Its protein product is CASSQDLVGTGVTGELFF.